The 5 T cell receptor beta chains below come from one sample, sequenced in a study of CD8 T cells in ankylosing spondylitis. One entry per CDR3 protein results from TCRdb running MiXCR on the 5' RACE reads. This sample yields 200,000 to 250,000 distinct CDR3 sequences, of which over 9.5% are seen a single time; approximately 20% belongs to the top ten. The specimen sequenced was blood, either unsorted or a sorted T cell fraction (not recorded which). These receptors originate from a male donor with ankylosing spondylitis or in good health (not recorded which).

This clonotype was counted at least ten times. The chain is built from TRBV6-5 and TRBJ2-7; D might be TRBD2 (5 bases). The CDR3 is 16 amino acids. V was trimmed by 0 bases and J by 3 bases, leaving 15 bases between them. Germline assignment: CDR1 MNHEY and CDR2 SVGAGI. CDR3 in DNA: TGTGCCAGCAGTTACTCCCGGGCCCTCGAGGGCTACGAGCAGTACTTC. Translated: CASSYSRALEGYEQYF.

The chain has TRBV7-9 and TRBJ2-3; weak D call: TRBD1 (5 bases). Germline lookup yields CDR1 SEHNR and CDR2 FQNEAQ (reference sequence). V was trimmed by 5 bases and J by 0 bases, leaving 12 bases between them. CDR3 length equals 15 residues. The CDR3 DNA reads as TGTGCCAGCAGCGCCCCGACAGCTAGCACAGATACGCAGTATTTT. It codes for CASSAPTASTDTQYF.

This clonotype was detected a few times. J is TRBJ1-1 and V is TRBV6-5; 8 nucleotides line up with TRBD1. V was clipped by 6 bases and J by 11 bases; unmatched bases: 8. Germline V lookup: CDR1 MNHEY, CDR2 SVGAGI. CDR3 length: 12 residues. The CDR3 region is CASSSTGGWAFF. The CDR3 DNA sequence: TGTGCCAGCAGCAGCACAGGGGGATGGGCTTTCTTT.

The table lists this clonotype with many counts. This chain links TRBV20-1 with TRBJ2-2; TRBD1 matches at 9 bases. This CDR3 comprises 16 residues. In germline, CDR1 is DFQATT, CDR2 SNEGSKA (reference sequence). The junction had 11 bases not matched to a gene; V was cut back by 2 bases and J by 7 bases. CDR3 protein: CSARRLRDRAVGELFF. The CDR3 DNA is TGCAGTGCTAGACGCCTCCGGGACAGGGCAGTCGGGGAGCTGTTTTTT.

This clonotype was detected a few times. V usage is TRBV9 and J usage is TRBJ2-7; D unclear. CDR1 is SGDLS, CDR2 YYNGEE, per germline. The V end was cut by 3 bases, the J end by 3 bases, with 10 bases between. The length of the CDR3 is 13 residues. In DNA, the CDR3 is TGTGCCAGCAGCGGTGTCGGCGGCTACGAGCAGTACTTC. Encoded protein: CASSGVGGYEQYF.